A selection of T cell receptor beta chains follows, all from one sample in a study of T cell repertoires in cytomegalovirus infection. These TCRs are of unknown antigen specificity. TCRdb redid the calling of the reads with MiXCR, one entry per CDR3 protein. The repertoire holds about 46,000 distinct CDR3 sequences, with under 20% as singletons. Here the sequenced sample was CD8+ T cells from cultured PBMCs, taken from culture after CMV antigen stimulation. These receptors all stem from a human donor in good health (CMV status not recorded). Some clones in this sample may be carry-over from other donors' samples. Both conserved end residues are trimmed from each CDR3. Each record gives: CDR3 protein, CDR3 length, D gene, V gene, J gene. The D gene is left open where the match is weak.

CDR3: ASSPQGAPYLNEKLF
length: 15
D: TRBD1
V: TRBV6-2/TRBV6-3
J: TRBJ1-4

CDR3: ASSYSIGVGGETQY
length: 14
D: .
V: TRBV6-2/TRBV6-3
J: TRBJ2-5

CDR3: AWTGGEDTGELF
length: 12
D: .
V: TRBV30
J: TRBJ2-2

CDR3: AISELRGENTEAF
length: 13
D: .
V: TRBV10-3
J: TRBJ1-1

CDR3: ASSPLRGGGIYTDTQY
length: 16
D: .
V: TRBV7-3
J: TRBJ2-3

CDR3: ASSQVSSGRASEQF
length: 14
D: TRBD2
V: TRBV3-1
J: TRBJ2-1

CDR3: ASSLRDGSTDTQY
length: 13
D: .
V: TRBV5-1
J: TRBJ2-3

CDR3: ASGDRGTYEQY
length: 11
D: TRBD1
V: TRBV12-3/TRBV12-4
J: TRBJ2-7

CDR3: ASSLSEAF
length: 8
D: .
V: TRBV7-9
J: TRBJ1-1

CDR3: ASTTDSGNSNQPQH
length: 14
D: .
V: TRBV7-8
J: TRBJ1-5

CDR3: ASSSARTDRENTEAF
length: 15
D: TRBD1
V: TRBV7-9
J: TRBJ1-1

CDR3: ASSIDRGNEQF
length: 11
D: TRBD1
V: TRBV19
J: TRBJ2-1

CDR3: ASSYYPILTFSSGANVLT
length: 18
D: .
V: TRBV6-6
J: TRBJ2-6

CDR3: ASTPRQGANTEAF
length: 13
D: .
V: TRBV12-3/TRBV12-4
J: TRBJ1-1

CDR3: ASSPRGSSGNTIY
length: 13
D: .
V: TRBV12-3/TRBV12-4
J: TRBJ1-3

CDR3: ASSRTNRATNEKLF
length: 14
D: .
V: TRBV6-6
J: TRBJ1-4

CDR3: ASSPRDRAGREKLF
length: 14
D: TRBD1
V: TRBV7-2
J: TRBJ1-4

CDR3: ASSSRDSPAYEQY
length: 13
D: TRBD1
V: TRBV19
J: TRBJ2-7

CDR3: ASSAPGQDDFNYGYT
length: 15
D: TRBD1
V: TRBV19
J: TRBJ1-2

CDR3: ASSLATLQETQY
length: 12
D: .
V: TRBV5-1
J: TRBJ2-5

CDR3: ASSLGQGLDNEQF
length: 13
D: TRBD1
V: TRBV5-4
J: TRBJ2-1

CDR3: ASSLGTGTGEKLF
length: 13
D: TRBD1
V: TRBV5-6
J: TRBJ1-4

CDR3: ASSFRATNEKLF
length: 12
D: .
V: TRBV28
J: TRBJ1-4

CDR3: ASSPLDRFSGANVLT
length: 15
D: .
V: TRBV7-6
J: TRBJ2-6

CDR3: ASSLAPAAYEQY
length: 12
D: .
V: TRBV7-9
J: TRBJ2-7

CDR3: ASSEALYDTN
length: 10
D: .
V: TRBV6-1
J: TRBJ2-7

CDR3: ASSINQGGYTEAF
length: 13
D: .
V: TRBV19
J: TRBJ1-1

CDR3: ASSYGLRESSYEQY
length: 14
D: TRBD2
V: TRBV6-5
J: TRBJ2-7

CDR3: ASSLVGETQY
length: 10
D: .
V: TRBV27
J: TRBJ2-5